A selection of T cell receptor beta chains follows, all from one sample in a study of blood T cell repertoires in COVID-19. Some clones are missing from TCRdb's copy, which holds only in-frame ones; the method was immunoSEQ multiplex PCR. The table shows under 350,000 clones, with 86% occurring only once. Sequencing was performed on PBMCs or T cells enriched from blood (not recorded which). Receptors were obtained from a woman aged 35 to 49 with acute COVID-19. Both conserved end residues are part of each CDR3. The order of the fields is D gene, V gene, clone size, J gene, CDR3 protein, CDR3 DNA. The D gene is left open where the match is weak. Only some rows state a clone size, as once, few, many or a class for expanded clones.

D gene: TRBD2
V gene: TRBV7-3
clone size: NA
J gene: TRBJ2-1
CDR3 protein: CASSFMLAGVGSEQFF
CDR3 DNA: TGTGCCAGCAGCTTTATGCTAGCGGGAGTGGGTAGTGAGCAGTTCTTC

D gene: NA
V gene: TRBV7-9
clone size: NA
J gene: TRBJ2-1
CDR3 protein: CASSLGADGEQFF
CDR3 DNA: TGTGCCAGCAGCTTAGGGGCCGACGGTGAGCAGTTCTTC

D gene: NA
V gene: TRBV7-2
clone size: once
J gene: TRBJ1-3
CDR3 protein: CASSLGTVSGNTIYF
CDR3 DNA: TGTGCCAGCAGCTTAGGAACAGTCTCTGGAAACACCATATATTTT

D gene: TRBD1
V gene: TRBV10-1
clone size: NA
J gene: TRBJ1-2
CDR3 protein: CASSERTWDREVSNYGYTF
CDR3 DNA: TGCGCCAGCAGTGAGAGAACTTGGGACAGGGAAGTTTCTAACTATGGCTACACCTTC

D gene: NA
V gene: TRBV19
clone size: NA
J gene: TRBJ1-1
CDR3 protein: CASSSGASKNTEAFF
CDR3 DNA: TGTGCCAGTAGTAGTGGGGCCTCAAAGAACACTGAAGCTTTCTTT

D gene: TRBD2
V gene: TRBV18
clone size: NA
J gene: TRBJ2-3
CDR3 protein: CASSPGAGDSTDTQYF
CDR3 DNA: TGTGCCAGCTCACCAGGAGCGGGAGACAGCACAGATACGCAGTATTTT

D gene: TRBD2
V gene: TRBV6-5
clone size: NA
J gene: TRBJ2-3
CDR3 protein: CASSYGGVRTDTQYF
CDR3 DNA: TGTGCCAGCAGTTACGGGGGGGTGCGCACAGATACGCAGTATTTT

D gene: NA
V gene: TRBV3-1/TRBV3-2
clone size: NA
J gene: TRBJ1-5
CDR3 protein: CASSQAPGGNQPQHF
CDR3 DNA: TGTGCCAGCAGCCAGGCCCCGGGAGGCAATCAGCCCCAGCATTTT

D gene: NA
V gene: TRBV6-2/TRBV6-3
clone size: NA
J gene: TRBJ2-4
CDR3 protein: CASSYIGEENIQYF
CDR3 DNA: TGTGCCAGCAGTTACATAGGGGAAGAAAACATTCAGTACTTC

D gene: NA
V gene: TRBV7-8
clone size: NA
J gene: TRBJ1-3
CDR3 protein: CASSSDRTTLGNTIYF
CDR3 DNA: TGTGCCAGCAGCTCAGACAGGACCACACTCGGAAACACCATATATTTT

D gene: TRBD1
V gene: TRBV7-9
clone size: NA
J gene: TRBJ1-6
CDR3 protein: CASSSSGGARSPLHF
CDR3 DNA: TGTGCCAGCAGCTCCTCAGGGGGCGCGAGATCACCCCTCCACTTT

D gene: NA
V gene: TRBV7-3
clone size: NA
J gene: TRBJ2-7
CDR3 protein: CASSFQGGEQYF
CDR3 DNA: TGTGCCAGCAGCTTCCAGGGCGGCGAGCAGTACTTC

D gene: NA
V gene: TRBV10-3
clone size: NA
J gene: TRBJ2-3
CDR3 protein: CAISGKATDTQYF
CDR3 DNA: TGTGCCATCAGTGGAAAAGCCACAGATACGCAGTATTTT

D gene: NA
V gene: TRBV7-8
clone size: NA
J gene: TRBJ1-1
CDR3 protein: CASSAGQFFGTEAFF
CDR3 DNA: TGTGCCAGCAGCGCAGGTCAATTCTTTGGCACTGAAGCTTTCTTT

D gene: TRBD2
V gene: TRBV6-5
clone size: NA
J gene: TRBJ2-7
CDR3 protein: CASRATTSGSYEQYF
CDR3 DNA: TGTGCCAGCAGAGCCACGACTAGCGGTTCCTACGAGCAGTACTTC

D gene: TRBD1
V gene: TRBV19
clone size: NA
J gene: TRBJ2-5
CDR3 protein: CASTSTGGETQYF
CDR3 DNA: TGTGCCAGTACCTCGACAGGGGGGGAGACCCAGTACTTC

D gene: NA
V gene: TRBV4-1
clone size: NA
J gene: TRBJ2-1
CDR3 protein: CASSQVLIAMFNEQFF
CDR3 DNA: TGCGCCAGCAGCCAAGTTCTAATAGCGATGTTCAATGAGCAGTTCTTC

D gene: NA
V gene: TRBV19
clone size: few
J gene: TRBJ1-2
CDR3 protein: CASSIGLAAPVYGYTF
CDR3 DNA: TGTGCCAGTAGTATTGGTCTCGCGGCACCCGTCTATGGCTACACCTTC

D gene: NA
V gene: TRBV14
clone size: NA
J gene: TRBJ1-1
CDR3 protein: CASSHQEINTEAFF
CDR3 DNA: TGTGCCAGCAGCCATCAGGAAATAAACACTGAAGCTTTCTTT

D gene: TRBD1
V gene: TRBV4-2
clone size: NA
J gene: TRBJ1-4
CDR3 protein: CASSLESWNTLQGPNEKLFF
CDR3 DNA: TGTGCCAGCAGCCTGGAAAGTTGGAACACATTACAGGGGCCAAATGAAAAACTGTTTTTT

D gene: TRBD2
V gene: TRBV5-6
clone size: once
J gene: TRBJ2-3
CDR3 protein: CASSFSGRGTDTQYF
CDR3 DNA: TGTGCCAGCAGCTTTAGCGGGAGGGGCACAGATACGCAGTATTTT

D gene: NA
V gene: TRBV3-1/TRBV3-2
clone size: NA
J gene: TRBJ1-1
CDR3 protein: CASSQDLSFRNTEAFF
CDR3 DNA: TGTGCCAGCAGCCAAGATCTTTCGTTTCGGAACACTGAAGCTTTCTTT

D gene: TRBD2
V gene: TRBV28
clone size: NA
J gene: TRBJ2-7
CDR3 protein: CASSLSGTSGNYEQYF
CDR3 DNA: TGTGCCAGCAGTTTATCCGGGACTAGCGGGAATTACGAGCAGTACTTC

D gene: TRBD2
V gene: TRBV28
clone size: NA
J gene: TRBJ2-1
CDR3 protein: CASSDLAAGGPYEQFF
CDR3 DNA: TGTGCCAGCAGTGATTTAGCGGCGGGAGGGCCCTATGAGCAGTTCTTC

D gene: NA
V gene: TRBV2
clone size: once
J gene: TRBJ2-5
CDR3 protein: CASSETRPLGETQYF
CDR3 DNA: TGTGCCAGCAGTGAGACTAGACCGTTGGGGGAGACCCAGTACTTC

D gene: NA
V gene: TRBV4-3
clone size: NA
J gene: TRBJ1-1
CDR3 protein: CASSQDSEPGGDTEAFF
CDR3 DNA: TGCGCCAGCAGCCAAGATTCGGAGCCAGGAGGGGACACTGAAGCTTTCTTT

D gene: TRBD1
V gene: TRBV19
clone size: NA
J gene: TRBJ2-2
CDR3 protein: CASMRRDRGYTGELFF
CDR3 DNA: TGTGCCAGTATGCGACGGGACAGGGGATACACCGGGGAGCTGTTTTTT

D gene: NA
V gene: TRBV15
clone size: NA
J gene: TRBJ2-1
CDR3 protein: CATSRDSPSHNEQFF
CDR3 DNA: TGTGCCACCAGCAGAGATTCCCCGTCCCACAATGAGCAGTTCTTC

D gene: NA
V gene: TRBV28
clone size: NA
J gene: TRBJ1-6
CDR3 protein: CASSLAGSARDNSPLHF
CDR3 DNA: TGTGCCAGCAGTTTAGCCGGGTCCGCACGGGATAATTCACCCCTCCACTTT

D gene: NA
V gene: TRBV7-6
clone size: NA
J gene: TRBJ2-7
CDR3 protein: CASSRGRDGAYEQYF
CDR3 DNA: TGTGCCAGCAGCCGAGGGCGGGACGGGGCGTACGAGCAGTACTTC

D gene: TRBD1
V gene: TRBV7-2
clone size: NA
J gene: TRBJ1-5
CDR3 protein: CASSLDRGSNQPQHF
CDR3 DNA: TGTGCCAGCAGTCTTGACAGGGGTAGCAATCAGCCCCAGCATTTT

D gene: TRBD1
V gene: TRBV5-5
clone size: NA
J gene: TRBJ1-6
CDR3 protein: CASSFFGGGQGNSPLHF
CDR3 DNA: TGTGCCAGCAGCTTTTTTGGGGGGGGACAGGGAAATTCACCCCTCCACTTT

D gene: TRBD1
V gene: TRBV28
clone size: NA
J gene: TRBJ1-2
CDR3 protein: CASRGTGTNYGYTF
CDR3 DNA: TGTGCCAGCAGGGGGACAGGAACTAACTATGGCTACACCTTC

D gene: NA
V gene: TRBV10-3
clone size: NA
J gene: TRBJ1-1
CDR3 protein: CAISETGPRGVDNEAFF
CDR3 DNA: TGTGCCATCAGTGAAACTGGTCCTCGCGGGGTTGATAATGAAGCTTTCTTT

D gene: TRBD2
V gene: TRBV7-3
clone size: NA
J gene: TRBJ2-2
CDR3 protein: CASSRLGLGYTGELFF
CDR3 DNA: TGTGCCAGCAGCCGTTTGGGACTAGGGTACACCGGGGAGCTGTTTTTT

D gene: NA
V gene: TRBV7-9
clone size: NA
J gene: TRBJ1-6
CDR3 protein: CASSLSGQVFGGPLHF
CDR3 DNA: TGTGCCAGCAGCCTATCGGGACAAGTTTTTGGGGGCCCCCTCCACTTT

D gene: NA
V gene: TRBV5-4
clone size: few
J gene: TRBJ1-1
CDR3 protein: CASSFDSLNTEAFF
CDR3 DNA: TGTGCCAGCAGCTTCGACTCCCTGAACACTGAAGCTTTCTTT

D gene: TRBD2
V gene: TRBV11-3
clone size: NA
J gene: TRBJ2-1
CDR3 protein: CASSLTPGRRGGGDEQFF
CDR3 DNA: TGTGCCAGCAGCTTAACCCCCGGGAGGCGGGGGGGAGGGGATGAGCAGTTCTTC

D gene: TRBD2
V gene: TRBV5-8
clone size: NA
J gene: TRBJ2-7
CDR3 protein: CASPRTSGGYEQYF
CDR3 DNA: TGTGCCAGCCCGCGGACTAGCGGAGGCTACGAGCAGTACTTC

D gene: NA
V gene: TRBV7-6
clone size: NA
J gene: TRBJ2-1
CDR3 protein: CASSRAGYNEQFF
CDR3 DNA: TGTGCCAGCAGCCGGGCGGGGTACAATGAGCAGTTCTTC

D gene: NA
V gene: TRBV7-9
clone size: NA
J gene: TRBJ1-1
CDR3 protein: CASSTSLARAFF
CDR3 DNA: TGTGCCAGCAGCACCTCCCTGGCCAGAGCTTTCTTT

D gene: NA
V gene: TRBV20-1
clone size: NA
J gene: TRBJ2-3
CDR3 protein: CSASGGGGFQGLDTQYF
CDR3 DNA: TGCAGTGCTAGTGGGGGGGGAGGATTCCAGGGGCTAGATACGCAGTATTTT

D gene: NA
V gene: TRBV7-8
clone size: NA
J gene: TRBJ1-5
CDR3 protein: CASSLGSDQPQHF
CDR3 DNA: TGTGCCAGCAGCTTAGGGTCGGATCAGCCCCAGCATTTT

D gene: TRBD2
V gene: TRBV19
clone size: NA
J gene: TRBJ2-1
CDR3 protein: CASSNTWEGRNEQFF
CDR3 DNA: TGTGCCAGTAGTAATACCTGGGAGGGACGGAATGAGCAGTTCTTC

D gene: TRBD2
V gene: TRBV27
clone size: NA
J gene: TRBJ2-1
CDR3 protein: CASSLTLLAGVVYNEQFF
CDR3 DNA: TGTGCCAGCAGTTTGACGTTACTAGCGGGAGTTGTCTACAATGAGCAGTTCTTC

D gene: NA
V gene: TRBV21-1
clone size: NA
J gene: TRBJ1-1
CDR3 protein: CASSNRTGPQMNTEAFF
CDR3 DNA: TGTGCCAGCAGCAATAGGACAGGGCCTCAAATGAACACTGAAGCTTTCTTT

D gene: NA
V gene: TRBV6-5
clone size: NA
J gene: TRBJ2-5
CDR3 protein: CASSRGLGETQYF
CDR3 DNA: TGTGCCAGCAGCCGAGGGCTCGGAGAGACCCAGTACTTC

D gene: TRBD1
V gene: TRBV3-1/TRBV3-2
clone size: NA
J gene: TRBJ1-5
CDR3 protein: CASSQDSGTGHQPQHF
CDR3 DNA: TGTGCCAGCAGCCAAGATTCGGGGACAGGGCATCAGCCCCAGCATTTT

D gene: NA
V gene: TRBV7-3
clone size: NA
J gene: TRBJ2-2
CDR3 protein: CASSSGAGELFF
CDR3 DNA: TGTGCCAGCAGCTCCGGTGCCGGGGAGCTGTTTTTT

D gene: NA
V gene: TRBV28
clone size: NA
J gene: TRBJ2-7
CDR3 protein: CASKPGGKGSSYEQYF
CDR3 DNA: TGTGCCAGCAAGCCTGGGGGGAAAGGGAGCTCCTACGAGCAGTACTTC

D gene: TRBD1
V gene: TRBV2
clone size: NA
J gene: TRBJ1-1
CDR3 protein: CASSGDRGSAFF
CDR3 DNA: TGTGCCAGCAGTGGTGACAGGGGTTCGGCTTTCTTT

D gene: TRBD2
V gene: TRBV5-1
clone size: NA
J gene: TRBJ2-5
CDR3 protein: CASSTSGRAETQYF
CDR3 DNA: TGCGCCAGCAGCACTAGCGGGAGGGCCGAGACCCAGTACTTC

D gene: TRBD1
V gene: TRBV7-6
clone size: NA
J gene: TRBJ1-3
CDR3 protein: CASSPNRGLNGNTIYF
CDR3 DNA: TGTGCCAGCAGCCCAAACAGGGGGCTGAATGGAAACACCATATATTTT

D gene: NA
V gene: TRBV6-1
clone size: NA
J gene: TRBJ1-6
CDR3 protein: CASSEVGGGDSPLHF
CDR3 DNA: TGTGCCAGCAGTGAAGTGGGGGGGGGTGATTCACCCCTCCACTTT

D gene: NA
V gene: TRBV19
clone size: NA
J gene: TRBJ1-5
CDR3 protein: CASGKRQQGSNQPQHF
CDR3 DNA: TGTGCCAGTGGGAAACGTCAGCAGGGCTCCAATCAGCCCCAGCATTTT

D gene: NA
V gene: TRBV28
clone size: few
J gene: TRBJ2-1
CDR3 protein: CASSSSGHPYNEQFF
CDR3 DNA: TGTGCCAGCAGTTCCTCGGGACACCCCTACAATGAGCAGTTCTTC

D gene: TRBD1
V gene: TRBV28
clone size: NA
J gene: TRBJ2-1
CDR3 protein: CASSPSPGTGDNEQFF
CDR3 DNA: TGTGCCAGCAGTCCAAGCCCCGGGACAGGGGACAATGAGCAGTTCTTC

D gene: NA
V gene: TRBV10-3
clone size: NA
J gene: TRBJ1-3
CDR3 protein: CAIASQGTAGNTIYF
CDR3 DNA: TGTGCCATCGCCAGTCAGGGGACGGCGGGAAACACCATATATTTT

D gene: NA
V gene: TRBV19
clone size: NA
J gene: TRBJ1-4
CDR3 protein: CASSNLLVPSEKLFF
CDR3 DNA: TGTGCCAGTAGCAACCTCTTAGTCCCTTCTGAAAAACTGTTTTTT